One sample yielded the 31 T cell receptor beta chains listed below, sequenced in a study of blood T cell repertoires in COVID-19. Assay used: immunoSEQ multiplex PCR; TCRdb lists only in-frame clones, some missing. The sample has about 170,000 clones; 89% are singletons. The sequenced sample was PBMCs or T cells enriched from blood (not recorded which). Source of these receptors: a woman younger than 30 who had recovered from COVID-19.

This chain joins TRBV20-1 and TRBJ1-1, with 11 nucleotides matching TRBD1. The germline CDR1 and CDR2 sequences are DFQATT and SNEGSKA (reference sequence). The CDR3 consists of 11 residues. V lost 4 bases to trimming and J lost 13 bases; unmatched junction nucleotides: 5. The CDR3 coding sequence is TGCAGTGCTACTGGGACAGGGGGTGGTTTCTTT. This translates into CSATGTGGGFF.

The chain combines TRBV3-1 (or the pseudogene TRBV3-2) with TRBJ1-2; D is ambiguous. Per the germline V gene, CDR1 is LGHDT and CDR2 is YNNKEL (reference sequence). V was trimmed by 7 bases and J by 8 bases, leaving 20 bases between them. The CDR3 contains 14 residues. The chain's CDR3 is CASNLGVRTGGYTF. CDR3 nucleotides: TGTGCCAGCAACCTCGGGGTTAGGACGGGAGGCTACACCTTC.

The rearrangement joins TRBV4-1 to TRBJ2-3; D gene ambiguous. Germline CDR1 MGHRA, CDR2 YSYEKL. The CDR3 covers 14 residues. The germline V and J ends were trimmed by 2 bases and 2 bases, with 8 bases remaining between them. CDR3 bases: TGCGCCAGCAGCCAAACTATGATCACAGATACGCAGTATTTT. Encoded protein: CASSQTMITDTQYF.

The CDR3 region is CASSSDTQYF. The CDR3 DNA reads TGTGCCAGCAGCTCGGATACGCAGTATTTT. J is TRBJ2-3 and V is TRBV7-9; D gene uncertain. Germline values: CDR1 SEHNR, CDR2 FQNEAQ (reference sequence). CDR3 length equals 10 residues. The germline V and J ends were trimmed by 4 bases and 6 bases, with 2 bases remaining between them.

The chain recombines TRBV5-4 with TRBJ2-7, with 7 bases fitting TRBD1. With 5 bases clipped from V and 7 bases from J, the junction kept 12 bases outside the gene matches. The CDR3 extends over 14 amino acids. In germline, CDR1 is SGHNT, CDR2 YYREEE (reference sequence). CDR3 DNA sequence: TGTGCCAGCAGTCCTGACAGGGTACGGGGAGAGCAGTACTTC. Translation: CASSPDRVRGEQYF.

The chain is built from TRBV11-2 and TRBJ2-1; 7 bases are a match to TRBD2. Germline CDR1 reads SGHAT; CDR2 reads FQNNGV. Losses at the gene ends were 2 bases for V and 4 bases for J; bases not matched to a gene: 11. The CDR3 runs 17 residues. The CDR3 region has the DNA TGTGCCAGCAGCTTATTCCCACCCGCTAGCGGATACAATGAGCAGTTCTTC. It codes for CASSLFPPASGYNEQFF.

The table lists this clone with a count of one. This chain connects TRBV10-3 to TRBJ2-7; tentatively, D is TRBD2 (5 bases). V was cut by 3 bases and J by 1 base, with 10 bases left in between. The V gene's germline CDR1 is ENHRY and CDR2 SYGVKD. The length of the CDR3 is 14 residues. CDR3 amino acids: CAISESRESYEQYF. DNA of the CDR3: TGTGCCATCAGTGAATCGAGGGAGTCCTACGAGCAGTACTTC.

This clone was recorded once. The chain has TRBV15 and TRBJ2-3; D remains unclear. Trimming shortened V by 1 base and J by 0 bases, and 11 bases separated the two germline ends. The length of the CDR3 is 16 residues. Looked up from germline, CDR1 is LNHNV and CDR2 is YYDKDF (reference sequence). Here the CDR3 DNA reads TGTGCCACCAGCAGAGTCGGGTCAACTAGCACAGATACGCAGTATTTT. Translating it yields CATSRVGSTSTDTQYF.

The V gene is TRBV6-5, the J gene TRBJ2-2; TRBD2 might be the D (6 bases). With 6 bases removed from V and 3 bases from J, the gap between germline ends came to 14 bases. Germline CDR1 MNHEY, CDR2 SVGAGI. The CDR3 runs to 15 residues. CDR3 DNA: TGTGCCAGCAGGCCGGCGGGATACGACACCGGGGAGCTGTTTTTT. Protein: CASRPAGYDTGELFF.

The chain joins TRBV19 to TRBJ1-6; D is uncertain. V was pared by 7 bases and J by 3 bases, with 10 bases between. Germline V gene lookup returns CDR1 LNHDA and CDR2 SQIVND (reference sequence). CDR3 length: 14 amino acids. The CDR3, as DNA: TGTGCCAGTATGGCAGGATACTATAATTCACCCCTCCACTTT. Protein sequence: CASMAGYYNSPLHF.

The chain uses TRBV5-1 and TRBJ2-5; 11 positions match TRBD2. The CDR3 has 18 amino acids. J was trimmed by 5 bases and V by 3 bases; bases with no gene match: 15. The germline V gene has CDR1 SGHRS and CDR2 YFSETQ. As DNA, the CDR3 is TGCGCCAGCAGCTCCCTTCCACTAGCGGGAGTCGGCGGGGAGACCCAGTACTTC. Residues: CASSSLPLAGVGGETQYF.

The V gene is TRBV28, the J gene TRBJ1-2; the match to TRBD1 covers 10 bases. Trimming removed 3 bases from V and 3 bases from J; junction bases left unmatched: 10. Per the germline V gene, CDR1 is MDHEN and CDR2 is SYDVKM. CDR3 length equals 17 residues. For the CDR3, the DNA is TGTGCCAGCAGTTTTCCACCCTCCGGGACAGGGGACTATGGCTACACCTTC. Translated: CASSFPPSGTGDYGYTF.

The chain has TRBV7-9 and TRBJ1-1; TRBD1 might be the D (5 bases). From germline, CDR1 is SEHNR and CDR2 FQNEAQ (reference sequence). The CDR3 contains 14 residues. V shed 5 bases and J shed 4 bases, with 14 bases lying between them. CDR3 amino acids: CASSRDSGGTEAFF. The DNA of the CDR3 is TGTGCCAGCAGCCGCGACTCCGGGGGCACTGAAGCTTTCTTT.

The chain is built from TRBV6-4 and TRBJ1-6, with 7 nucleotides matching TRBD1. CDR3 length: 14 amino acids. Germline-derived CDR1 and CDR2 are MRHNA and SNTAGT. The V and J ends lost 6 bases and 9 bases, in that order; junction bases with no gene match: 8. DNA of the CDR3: TGTGCCAGCAGCCCGAGTGGACAGGTTTCACCCCTCCACTTT. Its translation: CASSPSGQVSPLHF.

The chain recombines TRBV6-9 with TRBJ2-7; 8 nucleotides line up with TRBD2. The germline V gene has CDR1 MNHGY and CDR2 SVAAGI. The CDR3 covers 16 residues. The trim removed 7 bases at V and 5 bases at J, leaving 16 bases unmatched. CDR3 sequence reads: CASINDGRAGGDEQYF. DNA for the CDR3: TGTGCCAGCATCAATGACGGGAGGGCCGGTGGGGACGAGCAGTACTTC.

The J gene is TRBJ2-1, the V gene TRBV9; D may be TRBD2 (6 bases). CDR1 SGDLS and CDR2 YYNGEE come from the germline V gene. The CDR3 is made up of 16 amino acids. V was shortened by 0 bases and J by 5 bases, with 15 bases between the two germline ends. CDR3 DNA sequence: TGTGCCAGCAGCGTAGGGGGGATAGCGGTAGACAATGAGCAGTTCTTC. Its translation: CASSVGGIAVDNEQFF.

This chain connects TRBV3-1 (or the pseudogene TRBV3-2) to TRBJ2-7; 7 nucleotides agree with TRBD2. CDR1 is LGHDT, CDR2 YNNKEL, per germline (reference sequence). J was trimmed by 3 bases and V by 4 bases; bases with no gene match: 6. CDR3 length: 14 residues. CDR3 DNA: TGTGCCAGCAGCCCCCGACTAGCTCTCTACGAGCAGTACTTC. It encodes CASSPRLALYEQYF.

CDR3 DNA: TGTGCCAGCAGCCAATACGGACTAGAACGTGATACGCAGTATTTT. Encoded protein: CASSQYGLERDTQYF. This chain links TRBV3-1 (or the pseudogene TRBV3-2) with TRBJ2-3; 7 nucleotides agree with TRBD2. The CDR3 is 15 residues long. Germline lookup yields CDR1 LGHDT and CDR2 YNNKEL (reference sequence). Trimming at V came to 2 bases and at J to 6 bases, leaving 8 bases not matched to a gene.

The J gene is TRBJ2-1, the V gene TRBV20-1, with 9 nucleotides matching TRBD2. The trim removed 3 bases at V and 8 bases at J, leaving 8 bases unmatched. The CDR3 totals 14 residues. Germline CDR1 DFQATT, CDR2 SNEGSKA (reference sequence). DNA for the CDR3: TGCAGTGCTAGTGACGCGGGAGGGGTGGATGAGCAGTTCTTC. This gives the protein CSASDAGGVDEQFF.

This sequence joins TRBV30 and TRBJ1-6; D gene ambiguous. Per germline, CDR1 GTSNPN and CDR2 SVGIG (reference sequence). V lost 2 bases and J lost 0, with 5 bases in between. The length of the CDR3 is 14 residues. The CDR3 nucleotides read TGTGCCTGGAGTCGGGGCTCCTATAATTCACCCCTCCACTTT. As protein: CAWSRGSYNSPLHF.

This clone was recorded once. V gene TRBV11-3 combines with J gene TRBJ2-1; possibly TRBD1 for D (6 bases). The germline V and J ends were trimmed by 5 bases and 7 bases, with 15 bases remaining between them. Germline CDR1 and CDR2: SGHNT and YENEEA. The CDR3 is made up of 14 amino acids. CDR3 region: CASSPRSGVNEQFF. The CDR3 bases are TGTGCCAGCAGCCCACGGTCAGGGGTTAATGAGCAGTTCTTC.

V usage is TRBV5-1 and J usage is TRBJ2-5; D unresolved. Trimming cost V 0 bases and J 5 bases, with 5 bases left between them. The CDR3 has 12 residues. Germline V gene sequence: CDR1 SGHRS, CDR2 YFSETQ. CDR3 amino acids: CASSLAFETQYF. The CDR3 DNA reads TGCGCCAGCAGCTTGGCTTTTGAGACCCAGTACTTC.

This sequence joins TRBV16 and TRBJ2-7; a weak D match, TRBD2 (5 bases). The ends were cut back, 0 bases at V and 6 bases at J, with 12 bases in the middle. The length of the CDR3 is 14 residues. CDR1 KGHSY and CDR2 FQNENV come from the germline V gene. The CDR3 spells CASSQSKRAGEQYF. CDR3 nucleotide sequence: TGTGCCAGCAGCCAATCAAAGAGGGCTGGCGAGCAGTACTTC.

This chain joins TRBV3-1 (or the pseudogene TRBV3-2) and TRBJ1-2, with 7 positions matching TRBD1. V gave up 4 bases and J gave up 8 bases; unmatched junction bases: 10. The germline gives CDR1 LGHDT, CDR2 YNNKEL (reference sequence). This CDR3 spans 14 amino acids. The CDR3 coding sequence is TGTGCCAGCAGCCTCCAGGGGGGTGTTGGCGGCTACACCTTC. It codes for CASSLQGGVGGYTF.

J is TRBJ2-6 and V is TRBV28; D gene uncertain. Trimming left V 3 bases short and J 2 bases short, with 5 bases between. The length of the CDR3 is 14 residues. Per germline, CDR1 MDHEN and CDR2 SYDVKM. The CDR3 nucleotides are TGTGCCAGCAGTTTTCCCGCTGGGGCCAACGTCCTGACTTTC. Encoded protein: CASSFPAGANVLTF.

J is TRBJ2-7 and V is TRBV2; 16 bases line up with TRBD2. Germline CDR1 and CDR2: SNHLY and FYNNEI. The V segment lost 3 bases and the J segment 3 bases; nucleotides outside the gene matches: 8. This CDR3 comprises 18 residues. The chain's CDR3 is CASSEAGLAGGPGYEQYF. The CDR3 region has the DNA TGTGCCAGCAGTGAGGCGGGACTAGCGGGAGGGCCAGGCTACGAGCAGTACTTC.

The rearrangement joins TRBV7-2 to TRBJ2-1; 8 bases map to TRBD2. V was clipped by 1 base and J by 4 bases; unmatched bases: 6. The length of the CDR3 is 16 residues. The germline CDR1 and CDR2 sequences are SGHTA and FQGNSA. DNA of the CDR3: TGTGCCAGCAGCTTAGGTCCGGGACTAGGGTACAATGAGCAGTTCTTC. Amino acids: CASSLGPGLGYNEQFF.

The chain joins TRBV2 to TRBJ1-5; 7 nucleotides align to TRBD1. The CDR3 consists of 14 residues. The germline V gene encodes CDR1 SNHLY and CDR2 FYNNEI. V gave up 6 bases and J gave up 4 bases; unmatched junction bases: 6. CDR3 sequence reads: CASRGDSQNQPQHF. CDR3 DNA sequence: TGTGCCAGCAGGGGGGACAGCCAGAATCAGCCCCAGCATTTT.

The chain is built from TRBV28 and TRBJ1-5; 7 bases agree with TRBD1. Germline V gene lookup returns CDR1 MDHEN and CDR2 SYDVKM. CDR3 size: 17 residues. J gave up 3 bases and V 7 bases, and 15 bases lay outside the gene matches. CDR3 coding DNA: TGTGCCAGCAAAGACGCACAGGGGATCAGGTTCAATCAGCCCCAGCATTTT. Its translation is CASKDAQGIRFNQPQHF.

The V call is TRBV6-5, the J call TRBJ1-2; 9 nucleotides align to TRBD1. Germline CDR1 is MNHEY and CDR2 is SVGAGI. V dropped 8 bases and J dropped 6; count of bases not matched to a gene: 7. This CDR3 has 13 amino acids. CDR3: CASLGTGTHGYTF. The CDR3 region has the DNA TGTGCCAGCCTTGGGACAGGGACCCATGGCTACACCTTC.

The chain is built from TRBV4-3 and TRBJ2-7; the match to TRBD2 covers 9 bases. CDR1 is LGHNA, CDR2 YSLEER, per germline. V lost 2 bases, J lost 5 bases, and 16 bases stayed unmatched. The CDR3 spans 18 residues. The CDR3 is CASSQPLPPGLANHEQYF. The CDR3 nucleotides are TGCGCCAGCAGCCAACCCCTCCCCCCTGGACTAGCGAATCACGAGCAGTACTTC.